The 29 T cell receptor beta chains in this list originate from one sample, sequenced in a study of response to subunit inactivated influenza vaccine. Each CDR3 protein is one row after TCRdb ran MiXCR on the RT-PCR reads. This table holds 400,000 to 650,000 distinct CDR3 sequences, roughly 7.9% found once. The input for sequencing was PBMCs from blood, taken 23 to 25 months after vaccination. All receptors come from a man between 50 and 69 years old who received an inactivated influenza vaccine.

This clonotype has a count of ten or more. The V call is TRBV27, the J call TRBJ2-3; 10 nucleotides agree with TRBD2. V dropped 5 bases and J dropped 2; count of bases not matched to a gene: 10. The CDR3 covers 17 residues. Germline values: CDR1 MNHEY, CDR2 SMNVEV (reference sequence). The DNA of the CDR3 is TGTGCCAGCAGTGTATTCCCTAGCGGGGGATACACAGATACGCAGTATTTT. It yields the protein CASSVFPSGGYTDTQYF.

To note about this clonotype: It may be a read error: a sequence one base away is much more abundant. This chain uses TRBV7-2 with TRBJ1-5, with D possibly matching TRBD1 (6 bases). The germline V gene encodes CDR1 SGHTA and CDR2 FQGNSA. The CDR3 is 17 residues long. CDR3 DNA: TGTGCCAGCAGCCTCGATATACAGGGAAACAGGCCTCAGCCCCAGCAATTT. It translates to CASSLDIQGNRPQPQQF.

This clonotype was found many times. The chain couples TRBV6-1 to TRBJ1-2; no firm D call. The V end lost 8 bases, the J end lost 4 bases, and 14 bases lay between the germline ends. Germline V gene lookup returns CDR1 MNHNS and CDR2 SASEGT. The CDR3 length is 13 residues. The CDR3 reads CASGKLGTYGYTF. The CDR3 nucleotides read TGTGCCAGCGGAAAGTTGGGAACCTATGGCTACACCTTC.

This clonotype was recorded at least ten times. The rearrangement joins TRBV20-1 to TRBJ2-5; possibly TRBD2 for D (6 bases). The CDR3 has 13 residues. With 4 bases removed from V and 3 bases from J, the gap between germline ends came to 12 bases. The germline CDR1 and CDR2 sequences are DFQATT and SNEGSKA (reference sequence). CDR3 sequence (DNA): TGCAGTGCTAACCCGGGAGCGGAAGAGACCCAGTACTTC. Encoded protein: CSANPGAEETQYF.

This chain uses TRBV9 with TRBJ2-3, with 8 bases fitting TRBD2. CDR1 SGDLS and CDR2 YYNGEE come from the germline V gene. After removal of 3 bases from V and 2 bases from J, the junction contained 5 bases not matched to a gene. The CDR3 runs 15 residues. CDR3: CASSAIAGLTDTQYF. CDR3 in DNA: TGTGCCAGCAGCGCAATAGCGGGACTCACAGATACGCAGTATTTT.

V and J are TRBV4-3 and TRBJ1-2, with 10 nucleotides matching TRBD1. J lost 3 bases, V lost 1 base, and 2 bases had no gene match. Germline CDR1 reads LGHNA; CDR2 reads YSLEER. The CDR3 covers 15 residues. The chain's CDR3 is CASSQGTGGHYGYTF. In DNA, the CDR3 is TGCGCCAGCAGCCAAGGGACAGGGGGGCACTATGGCTACACCTTC.

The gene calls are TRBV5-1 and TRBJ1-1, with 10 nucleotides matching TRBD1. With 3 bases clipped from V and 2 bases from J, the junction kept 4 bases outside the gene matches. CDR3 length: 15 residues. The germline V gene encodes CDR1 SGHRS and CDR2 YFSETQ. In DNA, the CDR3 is TGCGCCAGCAGCTACGGACAGGGGGACAACACTGAAGCTTTCTTT. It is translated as CASSYGQGDNTEAFF. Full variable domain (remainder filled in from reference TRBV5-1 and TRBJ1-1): KAGVTQTPRYLIKTRGQQVTLSCSPISGHRSVSWYQQTPGQGLQFLFEYFSETQRNKGNFPGRFSGRQFSNSRSEMNVSTLELGDSALYLCASSYGQGDNTEAFFGQGTRLTVV.

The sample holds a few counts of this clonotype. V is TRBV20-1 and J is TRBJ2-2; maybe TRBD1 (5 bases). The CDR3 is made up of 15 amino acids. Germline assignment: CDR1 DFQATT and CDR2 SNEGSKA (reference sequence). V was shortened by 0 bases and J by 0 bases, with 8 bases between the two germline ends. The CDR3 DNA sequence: TGCAGTGCTAGAGATTCGACAGCGAACACCGGGGAGCTGTTTTTT. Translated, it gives CSARDSTANTGELFF.

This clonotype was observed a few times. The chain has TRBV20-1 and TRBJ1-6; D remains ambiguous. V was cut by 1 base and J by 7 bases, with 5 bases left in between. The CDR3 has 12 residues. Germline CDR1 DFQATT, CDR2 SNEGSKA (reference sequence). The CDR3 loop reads CSARVSNSPLHF. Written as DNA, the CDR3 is TGCAGTGCTAGAGTATCGAATTCACCCCTCCACTTT.

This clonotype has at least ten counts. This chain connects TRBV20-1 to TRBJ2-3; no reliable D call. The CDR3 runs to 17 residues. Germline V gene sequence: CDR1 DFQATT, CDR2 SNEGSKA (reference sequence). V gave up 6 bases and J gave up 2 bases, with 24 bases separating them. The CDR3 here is CSASVVGSSPITDTQYF. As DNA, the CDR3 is TGCAGTGCCAGCGTCGTGGGATCCTCGCCTATCACAGATACGCAGTATTTT.

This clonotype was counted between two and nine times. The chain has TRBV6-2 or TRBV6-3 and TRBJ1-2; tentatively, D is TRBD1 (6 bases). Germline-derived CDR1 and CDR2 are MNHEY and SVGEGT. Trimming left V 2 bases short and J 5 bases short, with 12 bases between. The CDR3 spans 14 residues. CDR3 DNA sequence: TGTGCCAGCAGTTACACCCACACAGGGTATGGCTACACCTTC. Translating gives CASSYTHTGYGYTF.

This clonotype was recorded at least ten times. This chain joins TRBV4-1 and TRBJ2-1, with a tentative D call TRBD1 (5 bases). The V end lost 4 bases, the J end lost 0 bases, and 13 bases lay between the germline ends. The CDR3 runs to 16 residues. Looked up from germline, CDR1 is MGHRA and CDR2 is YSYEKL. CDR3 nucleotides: TGCGCCAGCAGCCCCTTCGGAGACAGCTCCTACAATGAGCAGTTCTTC. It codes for CASSPFGDSSYNEQFF.

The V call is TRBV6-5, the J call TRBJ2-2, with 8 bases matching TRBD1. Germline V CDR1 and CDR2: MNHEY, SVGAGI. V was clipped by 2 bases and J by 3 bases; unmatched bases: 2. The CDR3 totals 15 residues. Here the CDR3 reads CASSYDRGHTGELFF. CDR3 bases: TGTGCCAGCAGTTACGACAGGGGACACACCGGGGAGCTGTTTTTT.

As DNA, the CDR3 is TGTGCCAGCAGAGTCACAGGGATGTACACTGAAGCTTTCTTT. Protein: CASRVTGMYTEAFF. The rearrangement links TRBV27 to TRBJ1-1; TRBD1 might be the D (6 bases). The germline gives CDR1 MNHEY, CDR2 SMNVEV (reference sequence). With 6 bases removed from V and 3 bases from J, the gap between germline ends came to 14 bases. The CDR3 covers 14 residues.

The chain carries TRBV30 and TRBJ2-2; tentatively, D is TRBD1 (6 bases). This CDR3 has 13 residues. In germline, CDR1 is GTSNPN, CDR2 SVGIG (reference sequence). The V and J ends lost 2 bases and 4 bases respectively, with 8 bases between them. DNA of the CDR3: TGTGCCTGGAGTTTAGGGGGCACCGGGGAGCTGTTTTTT. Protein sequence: CAWSLGGTGELFF.

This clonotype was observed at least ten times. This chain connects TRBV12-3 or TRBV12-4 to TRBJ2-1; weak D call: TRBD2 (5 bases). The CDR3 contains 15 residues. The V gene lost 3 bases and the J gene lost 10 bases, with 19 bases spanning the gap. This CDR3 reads CASSFRGGTRGEQFF. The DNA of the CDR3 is TGTGCCAGCAGTTTTAGAGGTGGCACACGGGGAGAGCAGTTCTTC.

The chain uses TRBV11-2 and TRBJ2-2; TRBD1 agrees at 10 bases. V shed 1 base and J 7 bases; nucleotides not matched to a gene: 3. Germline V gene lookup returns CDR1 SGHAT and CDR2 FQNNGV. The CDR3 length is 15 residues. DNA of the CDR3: TGTGCCAGCAGCTTAGGACAGGGGGCGGTCGGGGAGCTGTTTTTT. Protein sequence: CASSLGQGAVGELFF.

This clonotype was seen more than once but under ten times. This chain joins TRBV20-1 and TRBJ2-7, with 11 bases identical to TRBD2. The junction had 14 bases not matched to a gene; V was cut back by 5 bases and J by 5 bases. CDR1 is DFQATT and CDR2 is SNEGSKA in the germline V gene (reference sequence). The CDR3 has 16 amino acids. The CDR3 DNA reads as TGCAGTGCTCAAAATCCAACTAGCGGGAGAGGGCACGAGCAGTACTTC. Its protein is CSAQNPTSGRGHEQYF.

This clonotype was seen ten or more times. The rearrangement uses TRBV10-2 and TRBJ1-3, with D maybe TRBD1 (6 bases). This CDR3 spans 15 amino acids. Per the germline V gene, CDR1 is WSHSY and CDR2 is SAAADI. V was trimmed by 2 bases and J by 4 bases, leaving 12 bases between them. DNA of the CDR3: TGCGCCAGCAGTGAGGCTCCCGGGACAGGAAACACCATATATTTT. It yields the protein CASSEAPGTGNTIYF.

In DNA form, the CDR3 reads TGTGCCAGTAGTACGAACGTAGCGGGAGGGAAAGAGACCCAGTACTTC. Amino acids: CASSTNVAGGKETQYF. The chain has TRBV19 and TRBJ2-5; 11 nucleotides line up with TRBD2. With V trimmed by 4 bases and J by 3 bases, 7 bases remained unmatched. This CDR3 has 16 residues. Germline V gene lookup returns CDR1 LNHDA and CDR2 SQIVND (reference sequence).

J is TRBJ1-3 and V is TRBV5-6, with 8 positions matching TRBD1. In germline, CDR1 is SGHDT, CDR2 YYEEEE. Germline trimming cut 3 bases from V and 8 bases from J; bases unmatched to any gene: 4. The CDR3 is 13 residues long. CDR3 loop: CASSSGGVDTIYF. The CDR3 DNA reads TGTGCCAGCAGCTCAGGGGGCGTGGACACCATATATTTT.

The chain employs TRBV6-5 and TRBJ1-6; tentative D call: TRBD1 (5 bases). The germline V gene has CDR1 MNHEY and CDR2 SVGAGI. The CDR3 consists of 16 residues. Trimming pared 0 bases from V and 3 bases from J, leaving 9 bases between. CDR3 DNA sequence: TGTGCCAGCAGTTACTCGGGGGAGATCTATAATTCACCCCTCCACTTT. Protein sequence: CASSYSGEIYNSPLHF.

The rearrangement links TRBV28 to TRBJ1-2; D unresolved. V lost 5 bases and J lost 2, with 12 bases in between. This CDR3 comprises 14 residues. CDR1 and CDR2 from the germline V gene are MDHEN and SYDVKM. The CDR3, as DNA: TGTGCCAGCAGTCTCCCGGCGTCCAACTATGGCTACACCTTC. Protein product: CASSLPASNYGYTF.

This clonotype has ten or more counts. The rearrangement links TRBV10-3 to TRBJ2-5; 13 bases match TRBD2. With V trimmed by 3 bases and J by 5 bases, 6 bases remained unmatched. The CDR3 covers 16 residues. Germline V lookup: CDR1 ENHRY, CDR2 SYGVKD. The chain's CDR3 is CAISEGLAGVVETQYF. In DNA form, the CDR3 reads TGTGCCATCAGTGAAGGACTAGCGGGAGTGGTTGAGACCCAGTACTTC.

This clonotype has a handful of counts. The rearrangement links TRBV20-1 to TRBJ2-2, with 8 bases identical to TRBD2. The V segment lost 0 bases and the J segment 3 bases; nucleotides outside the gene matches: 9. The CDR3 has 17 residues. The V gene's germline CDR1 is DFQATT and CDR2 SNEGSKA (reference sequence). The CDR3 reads CSARDLLAGGYTGELFF. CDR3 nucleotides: TGCAGTGCTAGAGACCTCTTGGCGGGAGGTTACACCGGGGAGCTGTTTTTT.

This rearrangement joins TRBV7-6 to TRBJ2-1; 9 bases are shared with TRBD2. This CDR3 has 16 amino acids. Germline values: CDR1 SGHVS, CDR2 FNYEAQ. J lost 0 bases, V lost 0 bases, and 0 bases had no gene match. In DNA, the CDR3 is TGTGCCAGCAGCTTAGCTAGCGGGAGCTCCTACAATGAGCAGTTCTTC. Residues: CASSLASGSSYNEQFF.

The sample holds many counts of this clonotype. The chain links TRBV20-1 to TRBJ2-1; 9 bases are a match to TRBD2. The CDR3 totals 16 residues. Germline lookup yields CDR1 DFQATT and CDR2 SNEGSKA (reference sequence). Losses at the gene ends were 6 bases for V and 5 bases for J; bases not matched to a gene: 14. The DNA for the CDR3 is TGCAGTGCCAGTAAAGGGACTAGCATCTACAACAATGAGCAGTTCTTC. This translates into CSASKGTSIYNNEQFF.

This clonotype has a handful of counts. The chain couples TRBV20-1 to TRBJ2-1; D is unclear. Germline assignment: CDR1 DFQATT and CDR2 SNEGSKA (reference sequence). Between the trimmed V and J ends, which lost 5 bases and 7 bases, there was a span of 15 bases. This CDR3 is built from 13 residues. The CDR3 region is CSAYASLGNEQFF. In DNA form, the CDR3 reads TGCAGTGCTTATGCCTCGTTGGGGAATGAGCAGTTCTTC.

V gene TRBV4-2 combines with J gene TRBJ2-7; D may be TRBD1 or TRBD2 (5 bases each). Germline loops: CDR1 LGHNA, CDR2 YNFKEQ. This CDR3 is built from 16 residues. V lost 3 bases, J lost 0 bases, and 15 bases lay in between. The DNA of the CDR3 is TGTGCCAGCAGCCAGGTACCGGGGCCGAGCTCCTACGAGCAGTACTTC. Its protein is CASSQVPGPSSYEQYF.